One and the same sample provided the 28 T cell receptor beta chains below, sequenced in a study of T cell responses to AZD1222 COVID-19 vaccine. Some clones are missing from TCRdb's copy, which holds only in-frame ones; the method was immunoSEQ multiplex PCR. This sample carries about 130,000 clones, roughly 85% of them seen once, and the ten largest clones take approximately 4.4%. Sequenced here: peripheral blood, sampled 28 days after the second AZD1222 dose. These receptor sequences come from an adult who received the AZD1222 COVID-19 vaccine.

The chain links TRBV6-5 to TRBJ1-4; D gene ambiguous. Trimming took 1 base from V and 4 from J, leaving 13 bases between them. The CDR3 runs to 16 residues. Germline V gene lookup returns CDR1 MNHEY and CDR2 SVGAGI. CDR3 loop: CASSYFGDGVNEKLFF. CDR3 DNA sequence: TGTGCCAGCAGTTACTTCGGCGACGGAGTTAATGAAAAACTGTTTTTT.

In this sample, this clone turned up many times. The gene calls are TRBV9 and TRBJ1-6; D is perhaps TRBD1 (5 bases). This CDR3 is 15 amino acids long. Trimming took off 0 bases at V and 8 bases at J, with 12 bases between the two ends. From germline, CDR1 is SGDLS and CDR2 YYNGEE. CDR3 sequence (DNA): TGTGCCAGCAGCGTAGGCAGGGAATCCTATTCACCCCTCCACTTT. This sequence encodes CASSVGRESYSPLHF.

This rearrangement joins TRBV18 to TRBJ2-7; D is unresolved. CDR1 KGHSH and CDR2 LQKENI come from the germline V gene. This CDR3 spans 12 amino acids. V lost 0 bases, J lost 12 bases, and 12 bases lay in between. The CDR3 DNA reads TGTGCCAGCTCACCACCTAGCAGGTCCTTGTACTTC. Translation: CASSPPSRSLYF.

The V gene is TRBV27, the J gene TRBJ1-6, with unresolved D. The CDR3 totals 15 residues. CDR1 and CDR2 from the germline V gene are MNHEY and SMNVEV (reference sequence). V lost 1 base to trimming and J lost 7 bases, with 11 bases between them. Written as DNA, the CDR3 is TGTGCCAGCAGTTTATTACGACAACCAAATTCACCCCTCCACTTT. The encoded protein is CASSLLRQPNSPLHF.

The chain links TRBV3-1 (or the pseudogene TRBV3-2) to TRBJ1-2; no firm D call. CDR3 size: 14 residues. The V end was cut by 0 bases, the J end by 4 bases, with 9 bases between. Per germline, CDR1 LGHDT and CDR2 YNNKEL (reference sequence). CDR3 sequence: CASSQDAGLYGYTF. In DNA, the CDR3 is TGTGCCAGCAGCCAAGACGCAGGACTCTATGGCTACACCTTC.

The chain has TRBV7-3 and TRBJ2-1; TRBD1 aligns across 8 bases. CDR3 length equals 14 residues. The trim removed 5 bases at V and 5 bases at J, leaving 5 bases unmatched. The germline V gene encodes CDR1 SGHTA and CDR2 FQGTGA. CDR3 in amino acids: CASSRTGFNNEQFF. In DNA, the CDR3 is TGTGCCAGCAGCCGGACAGGGTTCAACAATGAGCAGTTCTTC.

The rearrangement uses TRBV19 and TRBJ2-4; D is uncertain. The V end lost 1 base, the J end lost 1 base, and 11 bases lay between the germline ends. The germline gives CDR1 LNHDA, CDR2 SQIVND (reference sequence). The CDR3 contains 16 residues. The CDR3, as DNA: TGTGCCAGTAGTATAGGGCAGCTCAGGGCCAAAAACATTCAGTACTTC. Amino acid sequence: CASSIGQLRAKNIQYF.

This clone was picked up a small number of times. CDR3 DNA sequence: TGTGTCGCCACCGAGGACGGCCACGAGCAGTACTTC. This codes for CVATEDGHEQYF. V gene TRBV6-1 combines with J gene TRBJ2-7; D remains unclear. Germline assignment: CDR1 MNHNS and CDR2 SASEGT. This CDR3 has 12 amino acids.

This chain joins TRBV5-5 and TRBJ2-7; possibly TRBD1 for D (5 bases). Trimming pared 0 bases from V and 3 bases from J, leaving 13 bases between. The CDR3 contains 15 residues. Germline CDR1 and CDR2: SGHKS and YYEKEE (reference sequence). CDR3 sequence reads: CASSLDPLGDYEQYF. The DNA of the CDR3 is TGTGCCAGCAGCTTGGACCCTTTAGGGGACTACGAGCAGTACTTC.

The genes are TRBV28 and TRBJ1-3; no firm D call. The CDR3 covers 16 residues. V lost 5 bases, J lost 4 bases, and 18 bases lay in between. CDR1 is MDHEN and CDR2 is SYDVKM in the germline V gene. The CDR3 is CASSAPSRSGGNTIYF. The CDR3, as DNA: TGTGCCAGCAGTGCCCCCTCACGGTCGGGAGGAAACACCATATATTTT.

The genes are TRBV5-1 and TRBJ1-1; D unresolved. Germline assignment: CDR1 SGHRS and CDR2 YFSETQ. The CDR3 is made up of 14 amino acids. The V and J ends lost 0 bases and 0 bases respectively, with 6 bases between them. CDR3 sequence reads: CASSLELLNTEAFF. The CDR3 region has the DNA TGCGCCAGCAGCTTGGAATTATTGAACACTGAAGCTTTCTTT.

DNA for the CDR3: TGTGCCAGCAGCGCGATCGGGACAGGGGAGCAAAAACTGTTTTTT. Translated, it gives CASSAIGTGEQKLFF. V usage is TRBV5-6 and J usage is TRBJ1-4, with 10 bases that match TRBD1. This CDR3 is 15 amino acids long. CDR1 SGHDT and CDR2 YYEEEE come from the germline V gene. After removal of 4 bases from V and 9 bases from J, the junction contained 9 bases not matched to a gene. Supplemented by reference TRBV5-6 and TRBJ1-4, the full variable domain reads DAGVTQSPTHLIKTRGQQVTLRCSPKSGHDTVSWYQQALGQGPQFIFQYYEEEERQRGNFPDRFSGHQFPNYSSELNVNALLLGDSALYLCASSAIGTGEQKLFFGSGTQLSVL.

The rearrangement uses TRBV7-9 and TRBJ1-1, with TRBD1 matching 8 bases. The CDR3 loop spans 14 amino acids. The germline CDR1 and CDR2 sequences are SEHNR and FQNEAQ (reference sequence). J lost 8 bases, V lost 3 bases, and 8 bases had no gene match. The CDR3 coding sequence is TGTGCCAGCAGCTTGGGGACAGGAAAGGGGGAAGCTTTCTTT. The encoded protein is CASSLGTGKGEAFF.

For the CDR3, the DNA is TGTGCCAGCAGCTTAGGAGGGACTAGCGGGGGATACGAGCAGTACTTC. This encodes CASSLGGTSGGYEQYF. The V call is TRBV11-2, the J call TRBJ2-7; 14 bases agree with TRBD2. The ends lost 1 base at V and 4 bases at J; junction bases unmatched: 3. Germline lookup yields CDR1 SGHAT and CDR2 FQNNGV. The CDR3 extends over 16 amino acids.

The chain couples TRBV4-1 to TRBJ2-7; the match to TRBD2 covers 9 bases. The V segment lost 4 bases and the J segment 2 bases; nucleotides outside the gene matches: 6. CDR3 length: 15 residues. CDR1 and CDR2 from the germline V gene are MGHRA and YSYEKL. CDR3 in amino acids: CASSPSGTTTYEQYF. CDR3 DNA: TGCGCCAGCAGCCCTAGCGGGACAACGACCTACGAGCAGTACTTC.

The gene calls are TRBV7-2 and TRBJ1-2, with D maybe TRBD1 (5 bases). Per germline, CDR1 SGHTA and CDR2 FQGNSA. V dropped 5 bases and J dropped 4 bases, with 14 bases sitting between them. CDR3 size: 14 residues. The CDR3 here is CASSQNGGSYGYTF. CDR3 coding DNA: TGTGCCAGCAGCCAGAACGGGGGTAGCTATGGCTACACCTTC.

V and J are TRBV2 and TRBJ2-7, with D tentatively TRBD2 (5 bases). Germline values: CDR1 SNHLY, CDR2 FYNNEI. Trimming took 1 base from V and 0 from J, leaving 10 bases between them. The CDR3 covers 15 residues. CDR3: CASSEVPGNSYEQYF. The CDR3 bases are TGTGCCAGCAGTGAAGTTCCGGGGAACTCCTACGAGCAGTACTTC.

The chain joins TRBV5-1 to TRBJ2-7, with 7 bases identical to TRBD1. Germline loops: CDR1 SGHRS, CDR2 YFSETQ. Losses at the gene ends were 1 base for V and 6 bases for J; bases not matched to a gene: 7. The CDR3 runs 14 residues. The CDR3 bases are TGCGCCAGCAGCTTGCTCCGGACAGGCAGCGAGCAGTACTTC. It yields the protein CASSLLRTGSEQYF. Complete variable domain (other parts from reference TRBV5-1 and TRBJ2-7): KAGVTQTPRYLIKTRGQQVTLSCSPISGHRSVSWYQQTPGQGLQFLFEYFSETQRNKGNFPGRFSGRQFSNSRSEMNVSTLELGDSALYLCASSLLRTGSEQYFGPGTRLTVT.

The genes are TRBV5-8 and TRBJ1-2, with a possible D match to TRBD1 (5 bases). CDR3 length equals 14 residues. Germline CDR1 SGHTS, CDR2 YDEGEE. Deletions cut 4 bases from V and 1 base from J, with 11 bases between. The CDR3 bases are TGTGCCAGCAGCCTGGGACGGGTTAACTATGGCTACACCTTC. This codes for CASSLGRVNYGYTF.

The rearrangement links TRBV29-1 to TRBJ2-7; possibly TRBD1 for D (5 bases). Germline CDR1 reads SQVTM; CDR2 reads ANQGSEA. CDR3 length: 11 residues. V dropped 7 bases and J dropped 2 bases, with 9 bases sitting between them. The CDR3 is CSATRAYEQYF. The CDR3 nucleotides are TGCAGCGCCACCAGGGCCTACGAGCAGTACTTC.

The chain carries TRBV19 and TRBJ1-4; 7 bases fit TRBD1. Germline values: CDR1 LNHDA, CDR2 SQIVND (reference sequence). This CDR3 region has 14 residues. Trimming at V came to 5 bases and at J to 4 bases, leaving 4 bases not matched to a gene. The CDR3 sequence: CASSDDRVNEKLFF. CDR3 nucleotide sequence: TGTGCCAGTAGTGATGACAGGGTTAATGAAAAACTGTTTTTT.

The V and J genes are TRBV18 and TRBJ2-2; 10 bases are a match to TRBD1. The V gene's germline CDR1 is KGHSH and CDR2 LQKENI. V gave up 0 bases and J gave up 7 bases; unmatched junction bases: 5. This CDR3 spans 16 amino acids. CDR3 in DNA: TGTGCCAGCTCACCACCGGGACAGGGGTTGAGCGGGGAGCTGTTTTTT. It encodes CASSPPGQGLSGELFF.

This chain connects TRBV28 to TRBJ1-6; no firm D call. V lost 3 bases to trimming and J lost 5 bases, with 8 bases between them. Germline values: CDR1 MDHEN, CDR2 SYDVKM. This CDR3 region has 14 residues. The CDR3 spells CASSLEPNNSPLHF. CDR3 DNA sequence: TGTGCCAGCAGTTTGGAGCCGAATAATTCACCCCTCCACTTT.

This chain connects TRBV4-1 to TRBJ2-2; D remains ambiguous. With 0 bases removed from V and 0 bases from J, the gap between germline ends came to 14 bases. The CDR3 length is 18 residues. Germline-derived CDR1 and CDR2 are MGHRA and YSYEKL. The DNA for the CDR3 is TGCGCCAGCAGCCAAGATCTGTTCCGAGGCGCGAACACCGGGGAGCTGTTTTTT. Protein product: CASSQDLFRGANTGELFF.

V is TRBV29-1 and J is TRBJ1-1; no reliable D call. The ends were cut back, 0 bases at V and 2 bases at J, with 7 bases in the middle. CDR1 is SQVTM, CDR2 ANQGSEA, per germline. This CDR3 has 13 amino acids. CDR3 protein: CSVEDALNTEAFF. The CDR3 nucleotides read TGCAGCGTTGAAGATGCCCTAAACACTGAAGCTTTCTTT. Based on the CDR3 plus reference TRBV29-1 and TRBJ1-1, the full variable domain is SAVISQKPSRDICQRGTSLTIQCQVDSQVTMMFWYRQQPGQSLTLIATANQGSEATYESGFVIDKFPISRPNLTFSTLTVSNMSPEDSSIYLCSVEDALNTEAFFGQGTRLTVV.

In this sample, this clone turned up once. The V and J genes are TRBV6-4 and TRBJ1-5, with unresolved D. Trimming took off 4 bases at V and 4 bases at J, with 14 bases between the two ends. This CDR3 has 15 amino acids. Germline CDR1 and CDR2: MRHNA and SNTAGT. The DNA of the CDR3 is TGTGCCAGCAGTGTGGGTCCCGGACGGAATCAGCCCCAGCATTTT. Its translation: CASSVGPGRNQPQHF.

This clone was detected only once. V gene TRBV29-1 combines with J gene TRBJ1-2; maybe TRBD1 (6 bases). The germline V and J ends were trimmed by 7 bases and 0 bases, with 12 bases remaining between them. CDR1 is SQVTM and CDR2 is ANQGSEA in the germline V gene. This CDR3 is 13 amino acids long. CDR3 protein: CSARDTTNYGYTF. The CDR3 nucleotides are TGCAGCGCCCGGGACACCACTAACTATGGCTACACCTTC. Supplemented by reference TRBV29-1 and TRBJ1-2, the full variable domain reads SAVISQKPSRDICQRGTSLTIQCQVDSQVTMMFWYRQQPGQSLTLIATANQGSEATYESGFVIDKFPISRPNLTFSTLTVSNMSPEDSSIYLCSARDTTNYGYTFGSGTRLTVV.

This chain connects TRBV5-1 to TRBJ2-1; 8 bases are a match to TRBD2. J gave up 7 bases and V 0 bases, and 9 bases lay outside the gene matches. Germline V gene lookup returns CDR1 SGHRS and CDR2 YFSETQ. The CDR3 extends over 16 amino acids. CDR3 coding DNA: TGCGCCAGCAGCTTGGGGTTCTGGGCTAGCGGGAATGAGCAGTTCTTC. Translation: CASSLGFWASGNEQFF.